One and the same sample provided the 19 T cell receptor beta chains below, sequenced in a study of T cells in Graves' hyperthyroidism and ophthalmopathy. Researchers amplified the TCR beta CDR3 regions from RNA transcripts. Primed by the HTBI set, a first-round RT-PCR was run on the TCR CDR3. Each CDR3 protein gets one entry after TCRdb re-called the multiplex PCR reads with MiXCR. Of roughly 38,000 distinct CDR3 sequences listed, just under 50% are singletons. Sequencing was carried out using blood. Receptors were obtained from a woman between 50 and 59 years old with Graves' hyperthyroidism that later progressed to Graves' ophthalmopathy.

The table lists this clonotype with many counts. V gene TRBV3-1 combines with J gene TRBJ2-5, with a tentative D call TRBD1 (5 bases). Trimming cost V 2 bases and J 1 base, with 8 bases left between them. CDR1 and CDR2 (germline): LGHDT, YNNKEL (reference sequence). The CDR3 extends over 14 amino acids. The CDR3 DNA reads TGTGCCAGCAGCCAACGACAGTCCCAAGAGACCCAGTACTTC. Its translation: CASSQRQSQETQYF.

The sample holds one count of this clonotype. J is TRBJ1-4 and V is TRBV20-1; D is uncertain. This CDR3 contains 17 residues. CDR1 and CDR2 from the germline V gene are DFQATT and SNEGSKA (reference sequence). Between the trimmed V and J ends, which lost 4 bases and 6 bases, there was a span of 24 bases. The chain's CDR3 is CSAIASTRDWEYEKLFF. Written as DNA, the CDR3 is TGCAGTGCTATTGCAAGCACGAGAGACTGGGAATATGAAAAACTGTTTTTT.

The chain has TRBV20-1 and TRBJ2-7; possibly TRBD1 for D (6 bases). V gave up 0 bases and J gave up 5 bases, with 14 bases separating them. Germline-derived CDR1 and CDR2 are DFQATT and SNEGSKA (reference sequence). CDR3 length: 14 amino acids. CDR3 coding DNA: TGCAGTGCTAGAGATCACAGGGTTCGGCACGAGCAGTACTTC. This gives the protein CSARDHRVRHEQYF.

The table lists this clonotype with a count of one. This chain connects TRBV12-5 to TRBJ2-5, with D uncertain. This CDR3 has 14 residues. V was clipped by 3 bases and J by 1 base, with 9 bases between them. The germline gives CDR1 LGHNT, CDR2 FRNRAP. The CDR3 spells CASGFPDSQETQYF. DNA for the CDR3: TGTGCTAGTGGTTTTCCAGATAGCCAAGAGACCCAGTACTTC.

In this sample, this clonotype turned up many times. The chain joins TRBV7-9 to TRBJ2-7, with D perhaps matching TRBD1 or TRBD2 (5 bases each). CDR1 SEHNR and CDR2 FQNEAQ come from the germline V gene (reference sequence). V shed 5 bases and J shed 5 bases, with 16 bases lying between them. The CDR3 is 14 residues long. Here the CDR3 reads CASSNEGSRDEQYF. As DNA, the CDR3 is TGTGCCAGCAGCAACGAGGGATCCAGGGACGAGCAGTACTTC.

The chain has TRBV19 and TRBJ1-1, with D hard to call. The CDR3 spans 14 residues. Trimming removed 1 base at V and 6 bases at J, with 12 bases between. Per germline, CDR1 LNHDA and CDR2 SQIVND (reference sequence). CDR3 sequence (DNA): TGTGCCAGTAGTATAGGACACCGTGACGCTGAAGCTTTCTTT. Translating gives CASSIGHRDAEAFF.

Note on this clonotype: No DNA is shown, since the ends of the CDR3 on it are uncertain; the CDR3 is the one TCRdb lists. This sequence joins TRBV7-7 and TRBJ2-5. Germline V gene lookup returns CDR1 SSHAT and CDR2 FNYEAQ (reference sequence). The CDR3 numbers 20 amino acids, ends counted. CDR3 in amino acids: CASSLDSNTEALFGQETQYF.

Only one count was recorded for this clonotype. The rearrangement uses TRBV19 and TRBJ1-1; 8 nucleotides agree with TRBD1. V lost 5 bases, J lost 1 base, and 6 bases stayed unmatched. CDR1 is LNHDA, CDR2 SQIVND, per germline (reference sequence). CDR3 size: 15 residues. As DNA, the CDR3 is TGTGCCAGTAGTGCAACAGGGGGTGCGAACACTGAAGCTTTCTTT. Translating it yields CASSATGGANTEAFF.

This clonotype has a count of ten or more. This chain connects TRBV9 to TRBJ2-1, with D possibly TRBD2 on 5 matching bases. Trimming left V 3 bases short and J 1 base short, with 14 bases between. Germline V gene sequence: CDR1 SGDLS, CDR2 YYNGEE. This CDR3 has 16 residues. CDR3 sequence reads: CASSADFRGSYNEQFF. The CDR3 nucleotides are TGTGCCAGCAGCGCCGATTTTAGAGGGTCCTACAATGAGCAGTTCTTC.

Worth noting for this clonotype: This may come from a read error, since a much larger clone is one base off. The CDR3 is CASSGQPNTEASF. The CDR3 coding sequence is TGTGCCAGCAGCGGACAACCGAACACTGAAGCTTCCTTT. The chain carries TRBV7-8 and TRBJ1-1; D is perhaps TRBD1 (5 bases). Per the germline V gene, CDR1 is SGHVS and CDR2 is FQNEAQ. The CDR3 runs 13 residues.

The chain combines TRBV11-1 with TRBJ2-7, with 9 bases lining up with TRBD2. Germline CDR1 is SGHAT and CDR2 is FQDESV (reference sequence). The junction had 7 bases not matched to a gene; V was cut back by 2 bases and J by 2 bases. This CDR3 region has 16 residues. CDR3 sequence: CASSLNAASGTYEQYF. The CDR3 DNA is TGTGCCAGCAGCTTAAATGCGGCTAGCGGGACCTACGAGCAGTACTTC.

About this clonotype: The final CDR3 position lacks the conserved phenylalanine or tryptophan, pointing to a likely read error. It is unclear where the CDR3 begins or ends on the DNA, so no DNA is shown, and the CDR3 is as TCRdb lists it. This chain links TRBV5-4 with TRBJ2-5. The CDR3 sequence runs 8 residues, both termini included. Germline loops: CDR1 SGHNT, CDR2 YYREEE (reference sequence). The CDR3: CASSSWNT.

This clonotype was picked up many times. In nucleotides, the CDR3 is TGTGCCAGCAGTTTAATAGCGGGAGTTCTGGAGACCCAGTACTTC. This gives the protein CASSLIAGVLETQYF. V gene TRBV6-5 combines with J gene TRBJ2-5; TRBD2 matches at 9 bases. Losses at the gene ends were 4 bases for V and 5 bases for J; bases not matched to a gene: 8. CDR3 length: 15 residues. CDR1 is MNHEY, CDR2 SVGAGI, per germline.

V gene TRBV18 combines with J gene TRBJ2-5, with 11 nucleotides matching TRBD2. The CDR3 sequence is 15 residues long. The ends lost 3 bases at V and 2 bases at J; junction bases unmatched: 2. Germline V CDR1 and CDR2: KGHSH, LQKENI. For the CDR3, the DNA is TGTGCCAGCTCACCGGGACTAGCGGTACAAGAGACCCAGTACTTC. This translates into CASSPGLAVQETQYF.

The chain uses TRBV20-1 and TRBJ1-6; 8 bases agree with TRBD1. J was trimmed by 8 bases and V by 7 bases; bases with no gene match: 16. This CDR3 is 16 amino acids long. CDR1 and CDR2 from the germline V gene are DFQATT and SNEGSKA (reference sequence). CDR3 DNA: TGCAGTGTCCCAAAGCGGGGAGTGACAGGGGATTCACCCCTCCACTTT. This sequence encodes CSVPKRGVTGDSPLHF.

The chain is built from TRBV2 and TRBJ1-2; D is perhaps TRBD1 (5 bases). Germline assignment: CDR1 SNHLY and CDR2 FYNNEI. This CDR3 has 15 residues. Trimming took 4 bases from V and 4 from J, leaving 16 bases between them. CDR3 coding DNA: TGTGCCAGCAGTGCCCCTCTAGCGGGGGGCTATGGCTACACCTTC. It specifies CASSAPLAGGYGYTF.

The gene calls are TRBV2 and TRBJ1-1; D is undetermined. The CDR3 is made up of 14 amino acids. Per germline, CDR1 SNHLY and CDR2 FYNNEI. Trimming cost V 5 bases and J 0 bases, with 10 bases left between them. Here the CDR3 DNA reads TGTGCCAGCAGTCCCATGTCCTTGAACACTGAAGCTTTCTTT. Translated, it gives CASSPMSLNTEAFF.

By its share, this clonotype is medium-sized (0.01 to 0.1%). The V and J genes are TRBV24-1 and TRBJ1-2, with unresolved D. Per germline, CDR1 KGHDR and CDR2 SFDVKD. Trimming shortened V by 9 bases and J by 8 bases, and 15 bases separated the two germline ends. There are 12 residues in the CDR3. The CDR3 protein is CATSTPASGYTF. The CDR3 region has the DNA TGTGCCACCTCCACCCCGGCGAGCGGCTACACCTTC.

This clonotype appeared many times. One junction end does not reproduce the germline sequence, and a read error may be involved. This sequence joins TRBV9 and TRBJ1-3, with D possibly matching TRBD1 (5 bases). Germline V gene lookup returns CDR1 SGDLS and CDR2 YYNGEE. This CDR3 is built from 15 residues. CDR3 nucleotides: TGTGCCGGCAGCAGCAGGGTAAACTCTGGAAACACCATATATTTT. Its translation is CAGSSRVNSGNTIYF. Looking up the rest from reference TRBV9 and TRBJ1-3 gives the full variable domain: DSGVTQTPKHLITATGQRVTLRCSPRSGDLSVYWYQQSLDQGLQFLIQYYNGEERAKGNILERFSAQQFPDLHSELNLSSLELGDSALYFCAGSSRVNSGNTIYFGEGSWLTVV.